These 29 T cell receptor beta chains were all obtained from the same sample, sequenced in a study of blood T cells in healthy people across ages. With a J-beta primer mix and a sample-barcoded 5' primer, a second PCR ran about 6 to 11 cycles. Each CDR3 protein is one row after TCRdb ran MiXCR on the 5' RACE reads. The table records about 800,000 distinct CDR3 sequences, roughly 25% of them present only once. The same data also contributed to another study, on T cells of mothers and their children.

The sample was blood. The receptors here all came from a boy aged 5 to 17 in good health.

This clonotype was recorded a few times. The V call is TRBV4-1, the J call TRBJ1-3, with D tentatively TRBD1 (5 bases). The CDR3 runs to 15 residues. The germline V and J ends were trimmed by 5 bases and 4 bases, with 15 bases remaining between them. Germline V lookup: CDR1 MGHRA, CDR2 YSYEKL. CDR3 DNA: TGCGCCAGCAGCGCCTGGGACGGGGAAGGAAACACCATATATTTT. Its translation: CASSAWDGEGNTIYF.

The V gene is TRBV7-2, the J gene TRBJ2-5; 9 nucleotides line up with TRBD2. The closer fit of TRBJ2-7 to the DNA end suggests the J call may be wrong. Germline V gene sequence: CDR1 SGHTA, CDR2 FQGNSA. The CDR3 is made up of 16 amino acids. As DNA, the CDR3 is TGTGCCAGCAGCTTAGTAGGGACTAGCTTTTCGCGCGAGCAGTACTTC. As protein: CASSLVGTSFSREQYF.

J is TRBJ2-2 and V is TRBV5-1; no clear D. Germline-derived CDR1 and CDR2 are SGHRS and YFSETQ. The CDR3 has 17 amino acids. V was clipped by 3 bases and J by 0 bases, with 15 bases between them. The chain's CDR3 is CASSSRTHFPNTGELFF. DNA of the CDR3: TGCGCCAGCAGCTCAAGAACACACTTCCCGAACACCGGGGAGCTGTTTTTT. Together with reference TRBV5-1 and TRBJ2-2, the CDR3 gives the full variable domain: KAGVTQTPRYLIKTRGQQVTLSCSPISGHRSVSWYQQTPGQGLQFLFEYFSETQRNKGNFPGRFSGRQFSNSRSEMNVSTLELGDSALYLCASSSRTHFPNTGELFFGEGSRLTVL.

A few counts support this clonotype. One junction end does not reproduce the germline sequence, and a read error may be involved. The gene calls are TRBV29-1 and TRBJ2-3; the D gene is possibly TRBD2 (6 bases). The germline V gene has CDR1 SQVTM and CDR2 ANQGSEA. The CDR3 contains 15 residues. CDR3 protein: CSVERETMHTDTQYF. CDR3 sequence (DNA): TGCAGCGTTGAACGGGAGACAATGCACACAGATACGCAGTACTTT.

This clonotype was seen only once. One junction end disagrees with the germline gene, perhaps due to a read error. The chain joins TRBV11-2 to TRBJ2-7; 9 bases map to TRBD2. There are 15 residues in the CDR3. Germline CDR1 and CDR2: SGHAT and FQNNGV. This CDR3 is CASNLDRVAGVEQYF. CDR3 coding DNA: TGTGCCAGCAACTTAGATCGGGTAGCGGGAGTCGAGCAGTACTTC.

Comments on this clonotype: One junction end does not reproduce the germline sequence, and a read error may be involved. This chain connects TRBV4-2 to TRBJ2-5, with TRBD2 identical over 8 bases. The CDR3 contains 14 residues. Germline V lookup: CDR1 LGHNA, CDR2 YNFKEQ. The CDR3 coding sequence is TGTGCCAGCAGTCAACTAGCGGCTTCATATCCCCAGCACTTC. Protein sequence: CASSQLAASYPQHF.

The chain employs TRBV7-8 and TRBJ1-1; the D is unclear. V lost 5 bases, J lost 12 bases, and 16 bases lay in between. Germline lookup yields CDR1 SGHVS and CDR2 FQNEAQ. This CDR3 contains 12 residues. The CDR3 reads CASSHPSDSPFF. The CDR3 DNA sequence: TGTGCCAGCAGCCACCCCTCGGACTCTCCTTTCTTT.

This clonotype was observed a handful of times. This chain links TRBV28 with TRBJ2-3, with D maybe TRBD2 (5 bases). V lost 1 base and J 3 bases, leaving 11 bases between the germline ends. Germline CDR1 is MDHEN and CDR2 is SYDVKM. CDR3 length: 15 residues. As DNA, the CDR3 is TGTGCCAGCAGTTTATTCCGGGATGGTACAGATACGCAGTATTTT. This sequence encodes CASSLFRDGTDTQYF. Filled out from reference TRBV28 and TRBJ2-3, the complete variable domain reads DVKVTQSSRYLVKRTGEKVFLECVQDMDHENMFWYRQDPGLGLRLIYFSYDVKMKEKGDIPEGYSVSREKKERFSLILESASTNQTSMYLCASSLFRDGTDTQYFGPGTRLTVL.

In this sample, this clonotype turned up a few times. This chain uses TRBV7-9 with TRBJ2-7; the D is unclear. V gave up 4 bases and J gave up 2 bases, with 12 bases separating them. The CDR3 totals 14 residues. The germline V gene encodes CDR1 SEHNR and CDR2 FQNEAQ (reference sequence). In DNA form, the CDR3 reads TGTGCCAGCAGCTCGAACTGGGGTCCCTACGAGCAGTACTTC. Its protein is CASSSNWGPYEQYF. Filled out from reference TRBV7-9 and TRBJ2-7, the complete variable domain reads DTGVSQNPRHKITKRGQNVTFRCDPISEHNRLYWYRQTLGQGPEFLTYFQNEAQLEKSRLLSDRFSAERPKGSFSTLEIQRTEQGDSAMYLCASSSNWGPYEQYFGPGTRLTVT.

The rearrangement links TRBV24-1 to TRBJ2-3; a weak D match, TRBD2 (5 bases). V was pared by 6 bases and J by 11 bases, with 17 bases between. Germline lookup yields CDR1 KGHDR and CDR2 SFDVKD. The CDR3 contains 13 residues. The CDR3 region is CATSRTAEKRQYF. In nucleotides, the CDR3 is TGTGCCACCAGTAGGACTGCAGAAAAGAGGCAGTATTTT.

This clonotype was found many times. The CDR3 protein is CASSRLDYGEQYF. In DNA, the CDR3 is TGTGCCAGCAGCCGTCTTGACTACGGGGAGCAGTACTTC. The chain couples TRBV3-1 to TRBJ2-5; D may be TRBD2 (5 bases). Germline V gene data show CDR1 as LGHDT and CDR2 as YNNKEL (reference sequence). CDR3 length: 13 amino acids. The germline V and J ends were trimmed by 4 bases and 11 bases, with 17 bases remaining between them.

The rearrangement uses TRBV20-1 and TRBJ2-2, with a tentative D call TRBD1 (6 bases). CDR3 length: 13 amino acids. The germline gives CDR1 DFQATT, CDR2 SNEGSKA (reference sequence). Trimming removed 5 bases at V and 2 bases at J, with 9 bases between. CDR3: CSARTANTGELFF. CDR3 coding DNA: TGCAGTGCTCGGACAGCAAACACCGGGGAGCTGTTTTTT.

V gene TRBV7-9 combines with J gene TRBJ2-7; 8 bases are shared with TRBD2. V dropped 7 bases and J dropped 3; count of bases not matched to a gene: 5. The germline gives CDR1 SEHNR, CDR2 FQNEAQ (reference sequence). The CDR3 is 13 amino acids. CDR3 loop: CASTLSGVYEQYF. The DNA of the CDR3 is TGTGCCAGCACCCTTAGCGGGGTCTACGAGCAGTACTTC.

The V and J genes are TRBV2 and TRBJ1-2; D remains ambiguous. V lost 3 bases to trimming and J lost 8 bases, with 10 bases between them. The length of the CDR3 is 12 residues. Germline V CDR1 and CDR2: SNHLY, FYNNEI. The CDR3 DNA reads as TGTGCCAGCAGTGATTTCTTGGCAGGCTACACCTTC. Protein: CASSDFLAGYTF.

V gene TRBV19 combines with J gene TRBJ1-5; D possibly corresponds to TRBD1 (5 bases). This CDR3 is built from 16 residues. V was pared by 9 bases and J by 0 bases, with 18 bases between. The germline gives CDR1 LNHDA, CDR2 SQIVND (reference sequence). The CDR3 spells CASGGGFSISNQPQHF. The CDR3 DNA reads TGTGCCAGCGGGGGAGGGTTTTCGATTAGCAATCAGCCCCAGCATTTT.

In this sample, this clonotype turned up many times. This chain joins TRBV7-3 and TRBJ2-1; possibly TRBD2 for D (5 bases). The V and J ends lost 6 bases and 1 base respectively, with 10 bases between them. The CDR3 runs 14 residues. Per germline, CDR1 SGHTA and CDR2 FQGTGA. The CDR3 loop reads CASRGEGSYNEQFF. In DNA form, the CDR3 reads TGTGCCAGCAGGGGTGAGGGATCCTACAATGAGCAGTTCTTC.

This clonotype was detected a few times. An end of the junction differs from the germline gene, which may be a read error. CDR3 DNA: TGTGCAAGCAGCGCGCCCGTCGAGGACGAGCAGTACTTC. Translation gives CASSAPVEDEQYF. The chain uses TRBV7-9 and TRBJ2-7, with D uncertain. This CDR3 comprises 13 residues. From germline, CDR1 is SEHNR and CDR2 FQNEAQ (reference sequence).

This sequence joins TRBV7-3 and TRBJ1-2; 8 bases are shared with TRBD1. V shed 4 bases and J 8 bases; nucleotides not matched to a gene: 9. Germline V gene lookup returns CDR1 SGHTA and CDR2 FQGTGA. The CDR3 has 14 residues. This CDR3 is CASSSRAGGGGYTF. The CDR3 region has the DNA TGTGCCAGCAGCTCCAGGGCAGGGGGCGGCGGCTACACCTTC.

This clonotype was detected a few times. This chain joins TRBV7-2 and TRBJ2-1, with TRBD2 matching over 8 bases. The CDR3 is made up of 13 amino acids. CDR1 and CDR2 from the germline V gene are SGHTA and FQGNSA. With V trimmed by 7 bases and J by 12 bases, 11 bases remained unmatched. This CDR3 is CASKSGSGGGQFF. In DNA form, the CDR3 reads TGTGCCAGCAAAAGCGGGAGCGGGGGTGGGCAGTTCTTC.

This clonotype was recorded at least ten times. The J gene is TRBJ2-5, the V gene TRBV4-3; 7 nucleotides align to TRBD2. With V trimmed by 9 bases and J by 2 bases, 9 bases remained unmatched. The CDR3 length is 14 residues. Germline values: CDR1 LGHNA, CDR2 YSLEER. CDR3 loop: CASALAVGQETQYF. The DNA for the CDR3 is TGCGCCAGTGCGCTAGCGGTGGGACAAGAGACCCAGTACTTC.

This chain uses TRBV12-3 or TRBV12-4 with TRBJ2-5; 11 bases agree with TRBD2. The CDR3 is made up of 16 amino acids. With V trimmed by 4 bases and J by 9 bases, 13 bases remained unmatched. CDR3 in DNA: TGTGCCAGCAGTTCAGAGACTAGCGGGGTCGCGGGGTCCCAGTACTTC. The encoded protein is CASSSETSGVAGSQYF.

The chain has TRBV5-1 and TRBJ2-4; TRBD1 matches at 7 bases. The CDR3 extends over 14 amino acids. Per germline, CDR1 SGHRS and CDR2 YFSETQ. The junction had 9 bases not matched to a gene; V was cut back by 4 bases and J by 8 bases. CDR3 sequence reads: CASSGTGAGDIQYF. In DNA form, the CDR3 reads TGCGCCAGCAGCGGCACAGGGGCAGGGGACATTCAGTACTTC.

The rearrangement joins TRBV19 to TRBJ1-1, with 8 bases fitting TRBD1. This CDR3 is built from 15 residues. Trimming took 3 bases from V and 3 from J; bases not matched to a gene: 6. CDR1 is LNHDA and CDR2 is SQIVND in the germline V gene (reference sequence). The DNA for the CDR3 is TGTGCCAGTAGTATTGGGGACAGGAGGGACACTGAAGCTTTCTTT. Amino acids: CASSIGDRRDTEAFF.

The rearrangement links TRBV12-3 or TRBV12-4 to TRBJ2-7; TRBD2 matches at 7 bases. The CDR3 length is 15 residues. The V segment lost 2 bases and the J segment 0 bases; nucleotides outside the gene matches: 4. Here the CDR3 DNA reads TGTGCCAGCAGTTTAAGGCGGGAGAGCTCCTACGAGCAGTACTTC. As protein: CASSLRRESSYEQYF.

Comment on this clonotype: A junction end diverges from the germline sequence, so it may reflect a read error. V gene TRBV5-5 combines with J gene TRBJ2-7; D is perhaps TRBD2 (6 bases). The CDR3 contains 15 residues. Germline CDR1 and CDR2: SGHKS and YYEKEE (reference sequence). CDR3 protein: CASSLTSSLSYEQYF. The CDR3 DNA follows: TGTGCTAGCAGCTTAACTAGCAGCCTCTCCTACGAGCAGTACTTC.

To note about this clonotype: One end of the junction varies from germline; a read error may be responsible. This sequence joins TRBV29-1 and TRBJ1-1, with 8 bases lining up with TRBD1. This CDR3 comprises 14 residues. Germline loops: CDR1 SQVTM, CDR2 ANQGSEA. DNA of the CDR3: TGCAGCGCACGCAGGGGGCAGGAGAACACTGAAGCTCTCTTT. The encoded protein is CSARRGQENTEALF.

The table lists this clonotype with a few counts. The V and J genes are TRBV11-2 and TRBJ1-2; D unresolved. The CDR3 consists of 14 residues. Germline lookup yields CDR1 SGHAT and CDR2 FQNNGV. The germline V and J ends were trimmed by 2 bases and 7 bases, with 14 bases remaining between them. CDR3 protein: CASSLSRGSGGYTF. The CDR3 DNA reads as TGTGCCAGCAGCTTATCCCGGGGATCGGGTGGCTACACCTTC.

The chain is built from TRBV30 and TRBJ1-1, with D maybe TRBD1 (5 bases). Trimming took 1 base from V and 1 from J, leaving 10 bases between them. This CDR3 contains 14 residues. From germline, CDR1 is GTSNPN and CDR2 SVGIG (reference sequence). The CDR3 reads CAWSGGQGNTEAFF. The CDR3 bases are TGTGCCTGGAGTGGGGGCCAGGGGAACACTGAAGCTTTCTTT.

V is TRBV5-1 and J is TRBJ2-5; D perhaps matches TRBD1 (7 bases). Near its end, the DNA agrees better with TRBJ2-1, so the J call may be wrong. In germline, CDR1 is SGHRS, CDR2 YFSETQ. CDR3 length: 15 amino acids. Here the CDR3 reads CASQKTPGQGGEQFF. The DNA of the CDR3 is TGCGCCAGCCAAAAGACCCCCGGGCAGGGGGGTGAGCAGTTCTTC.